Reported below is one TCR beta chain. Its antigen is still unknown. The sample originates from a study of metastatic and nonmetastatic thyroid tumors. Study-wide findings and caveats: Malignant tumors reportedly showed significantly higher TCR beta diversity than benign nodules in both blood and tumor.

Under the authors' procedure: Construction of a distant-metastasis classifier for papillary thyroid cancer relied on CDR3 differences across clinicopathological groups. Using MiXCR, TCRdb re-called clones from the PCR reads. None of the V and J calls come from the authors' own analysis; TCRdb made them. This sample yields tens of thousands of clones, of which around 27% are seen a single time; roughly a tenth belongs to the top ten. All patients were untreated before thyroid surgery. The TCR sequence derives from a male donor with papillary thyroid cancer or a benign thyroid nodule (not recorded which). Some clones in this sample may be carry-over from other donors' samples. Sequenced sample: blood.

The CDR3 sequence is CASSLAYRLSGNTIYF. CDR3 coding DNA: TGTGCCAGCAGCTTAGCGTATCGGCTATCTGGAAACACCATATATTTT. This rearrangement joins TRBV11-1 to TRBJ1-3; D call uncertain. The V end was cut by 0 bases, the J end by 1 base, with 10 bases between. From germline, CDR1 is SGHAT and CDR2 FQDESV (reference sequence). This CDR3 spans 16 amino acids.